The T cell receptor (beta chain) described here comes from a study of CD8+ T cells in alopecia areata. The authors extracted RNA and reverse transcribed it into cDNA as the sequencing template. This table comes from immunoSEQ multiplex PCR, and its TCRdb copy is limited to in-frame clones, with some not included. The sample contains around 160,000 clones, less than 70% of which appear only once. Stated treatment: oral pan-JAK inhibitor, 5-10 mg twice daily. Those with alopecia areata gave lesional scalp punch biopsies and peripheral blood. Germline CDR1 and CDR2: KGHSH and LQKENI. Trimming left V 6 bases short and J 0 bases short, with 12 bases between. The CDR3 extends over 14 amino acids.

The material sequenced was CD4+ T cells sorted from blood, taken at week 24, from a patient treated with tofacitinib. The chain combines TRBV18 with TRBJ2-7; a weak D match, TRBD1 (6 bases). The clonotype originates from a human donor with alopecia areata. CDR3 DNA: TGTGCCAGCTCCCCCGACAGGAACTCCTACGAGCAGTACTTC. It translates to CASSPDRNSYEQYF.